Listed below are T cell receptor beta chains from one sample, sequenced in a study of blood T cell repertoires in COVID-19. Data came from immunoSEQ multiplex PCR; TCRdb stores just in-frame clones and leaves some out. Of more than 45,000 clones in the sample, more than 80% were seen once. The source material was peripheral blood. The receptors come from a human donor in a cohort sampled during active COVID-19. Each CDR3 is given without its conserved first and last residue. Clone size is shown for a subset of rows, as once, few, many or a class of expanded clone.

>NA|TRBV6-5|TRBJ1-1
ASSSRPRVEAF
>once|TRBV6-5|TRBJ1-1
ASSYWTGGKEAF
>NA|TRBV6-5|TRBJ2-7
ASSLGINSLEQY
>NA|TRBV6-6|TRBJ1-2
ASSYSKGGYT
>NA|TRBV7-6|TRBJ2-1
ASSLEAGGPYNEQF
>NA|TRBV19|TRBJ2-2
ASSMWTANTGELF
>NA|TRBV2|TRBJ2-3
ASVTLARTTDTQY
>NA|TRBV6-6|TRBJ1-5
ASSYTGGRQPQH
>NA|TRBV9|TRBJ1-1
ASNRPGGNAEAF
>NA|TRBV5-5|TRBJ1-4
ASSLTDTGGSEKLF
>NA|TRBV28|TRBJ1-1
ASFSVDRTNTEAF
>NA|TRBV3-1/TRBV3-2|TRBJ2-5
ASSQVGGGRQTQY
>NA|TRBV11-2|TRBJ2-2
ASSETSGIVGELF
>NA|TRBV19|TRBJ1-1
ASSYMNTEAF
>once|TRBV5-1|TRBJ2-1
ASSDRTSGRVYNEQF
>NA|TRBV6-1|TRBJ1-6
ASSGDNRSYNSPLH
>NA|TRBV6-5|TRBJ1-1
ASSYGERTEAF
>NA|TRBV2|TRBJ2-7
ASSEIAGSSYEQY
>NA|TRBV7-3|TRBJ2-6
ASSPSGFRSGANVLT
>NA|TRBV5-1|TRBJ1-6
ASSSSEGPLH
>once|TRBV14|TRBJ2-1
ASSPWPSYEQF
>NA|TRBV5-1|TRBJ1-1
ASSEQGNTEAF
>NA|TRBV18|TRBJ1-1
ASSPWDTTNTEAF
>NA|TRBV7-3|TRBJ2-1
ASSWIAEKNEQF
>once|TRBV11-3|TRBJ2-1
ASSDRGGGDEQF
>once|TRBV7-2|TRBJ2-3
ASNNQGGDTQY
>NA|TRBV5-4|TRBJ2-5
ASSLAHRGAREETQY
>once|TRBV28|TRBJ2-7
ASSRQGLQQY
>NA|TRBV6-2/TRBV6-3|TRBJ2-1
ASSPGGAGLAGAIYEF
>NA|TRBV6-4|TRBJ2-1
ASSDSYGNGPYNEQF
>NA|TRBV6-2/TRBV6-3|TRBJ1-1
ASSFPQTGGRSEAF
>once|TRBV5-4|TRBJ1-6
ASSSTGFTHSPLH
>NA|TRBV2|TRBJ1-6
ASSDRVFGSPLH
>NA|TRBV9|TRBJ2-3
ASSVGQGAQY
>NA|TRBV15|TRBJ2-7
ATSRDRGRSYEQY
>once|TRBV6-5|TRBJ2-7
ASSYSTSVSYEQY
>NA|TRBV7-2|TRBJ2-2
ASSLARGLNTGELF
>NA|TRBV11-2|TRBJ1-2
ASSPTDRVNYGYT
>NA|TRBV2|TRBJ2-1
ASSSMGQPYNEQF
>NA|TRBV24-1|TRBJ1-2
ATSDPRTGTEGYT
>NA|TRBV5-5|TRBJ1-1
ASSLGQGREAF
>NA|TRBV28|TRBJ1-2
ASSFGPRGYT
>many|TRBV6-1|TRBJ1-5
ASSESGSDQPQH
>NA|TRBV6-1|TRBJ1-4
ASSEVYTRGAELF
>NA|TRBV25-1|TRBJ2-5
ASSTSVGRSSRRLY
>NA|TRBV24-1|TRBJ1-1
ATSDANRGRPLNTEAF
>NA|TRBV7-2|TRBJ2-2
ASSSGTGVNTGELF
>NA|TRBV30|TRBJ1-5
AASGTGKAHSSNQPQH
>NA|TRBV5-1|TRBJ2-7
ASSLGLAGGVEQY
>NA|TRBV7-8|TRBJ2-7
ASSLARAGGPWEQY
>few|TRBV5-5|TRBJ1-5
ASSLERQGGQPQH